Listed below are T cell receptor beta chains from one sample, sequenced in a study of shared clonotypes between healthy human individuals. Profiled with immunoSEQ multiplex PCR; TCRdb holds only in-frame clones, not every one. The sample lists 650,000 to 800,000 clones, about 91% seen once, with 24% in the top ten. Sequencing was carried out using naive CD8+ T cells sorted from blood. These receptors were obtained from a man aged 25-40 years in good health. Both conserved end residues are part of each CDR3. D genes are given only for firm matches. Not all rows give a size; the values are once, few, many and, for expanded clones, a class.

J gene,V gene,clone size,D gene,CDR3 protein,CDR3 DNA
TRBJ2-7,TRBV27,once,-,CASSRGSEQYF,TGTGCCAGCAGCAGGGGTAGCGAGCAGTACTTC
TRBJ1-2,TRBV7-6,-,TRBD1,CASSSQDRGDGYTF,TGTGCCAGCAGCTCACAGGACAGGGGAGATGGCTACACCTTC
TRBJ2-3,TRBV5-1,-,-,CASSFGQSTDTQYF,TGCGCCAGCAGCTTCGGACAGAGCACAGATACGCAGTATTTT
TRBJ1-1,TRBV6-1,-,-,CASSDYFHLENTEAFF,TGTGCCAGCAGTGATTATTTTCATCTGGAGAACACTGAAGCTTTCTTT
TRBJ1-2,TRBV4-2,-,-,CASSQDGYTF,TGTGCCAGCAGCCAAGATGGCTACACCTTC
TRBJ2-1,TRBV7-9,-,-,CASSLPSSGPNNEQFF,TGTGCCAGCAGCCTTCCCTCCAGCGGCCCGAACAATGAGCAGTTCTTC
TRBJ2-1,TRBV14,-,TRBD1,CASSLWTGSYNEQFF,TGTGCCAGCAGCCTTTGGACAGGGAGCTACAATGAGCAGTTCTTC
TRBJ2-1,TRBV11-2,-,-,CASTGGRSYNEQFF,TGTGCCAGCACCGGAGGCCGCTCCTACAATGAGCAGTTCTTC
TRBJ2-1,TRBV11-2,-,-,CASSLEFAGSEYNEQFF,TGTGCCAGCAGCTTAGAATTCGCAGGGTCGGAATACAATGAGCAGTTCTTC
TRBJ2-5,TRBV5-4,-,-,CASSFGPGSAETQYF,TGTGCCAGCAGCTTCGGTCCAGGGTCGGCAGAGACCCAGTACTTC
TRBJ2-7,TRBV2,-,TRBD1,CASKEGAGQGTEQYF,TGTGCCAGCAAGGAGGGTGCGGGACAGGGTACCGAGCAGTACTTC
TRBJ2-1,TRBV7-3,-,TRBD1,CASSLTGQGPDEQFF,TGTGCCAGCAGCTTAACCGGACAGGGTCCCGATGAGCAGTTCTTC
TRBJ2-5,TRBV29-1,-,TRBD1,CSVKDRGQETQYF,TGCAGCGTCAAAGACAGGGGGCAAGAGACCCAGTACTTC
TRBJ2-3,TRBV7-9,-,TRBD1,CASSLVQGGSTDTQYF,TGTGCCAGCAGCTTAGTACAGGGGGGTTCCACAGATACGCAGTATTTT
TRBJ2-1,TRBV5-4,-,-,CASSLGGQTYNEQFF,TGTGCCAGCAGCTTGGGCGGGCAAACCTACAATGAGCAGTTCTTC
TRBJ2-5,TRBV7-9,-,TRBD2,CASSLLFGEGETQYF,TGTGCCAGCAGCTTACTCTTCGGGGAGGGGGAGACCCAGTACTTC
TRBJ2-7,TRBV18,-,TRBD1,CASSPWPGQGDYEQYF,TGTGCCAGCTCACCATGGCCGGGACAGGGGGACTACGAGCAGTACTTC
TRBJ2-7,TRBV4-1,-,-,CASSQVVGEKNEQYF,TGCGCCAGCAGCCAAGTGGTGGGGGAGAAAAACGAGCAGTACTTC
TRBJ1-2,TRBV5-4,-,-,CASSSRRDANYGYTF,TGTGCCAGCAGCTCACGGCGGGATGCTAACTATGGCTACACCTTC
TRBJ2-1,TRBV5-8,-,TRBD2,CASSLGTSGIDEQFF,TGTGCCAGCAGCTTGGGTACTAGCGGGATCGATGAGCAGTTCTTC
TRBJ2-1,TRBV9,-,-,CASSVEAVSYNEQFF,TGTGCCAGCAGCGTAGAAGCGGTCTCCTACAATGAGCAGTTCTTC
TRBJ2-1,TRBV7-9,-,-,CASSLVNEQFF,TGTGCCAGCAGCTTAGTGAATGAGCAGTTCTTC
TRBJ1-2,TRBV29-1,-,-,CSVEDRTFGQIAYGYTF,TGCAGCGTTGAAGATAGAACCTTTGGGCAGATAGCCTATGGCTACACCTTC
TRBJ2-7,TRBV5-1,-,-,CASSLTSTYEQYF,TGCGCCAGCAGCCTAACTAGTACCTACGAGCAGTACTTC
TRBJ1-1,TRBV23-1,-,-,CASSHEKADRLLNTEAFF,TGCGCCAGCAGTCACGAAAAGGCCGACCGGCTGCTGAACACTGAAGCTTTCTTT
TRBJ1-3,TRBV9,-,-,CASSARGAASSGNTIYF,TGTGCCAGCAGCGCCCGGGGGGCAGCGAGCTCTGGAAACACCATATATTTT
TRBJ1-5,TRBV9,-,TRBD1,CASSLGQGNQPQHF,TGTGCCAGCAGCCTAGGACAGGGCAATCAGCCCCAGCATTTT
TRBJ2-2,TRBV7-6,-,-,CASSLDIQGRTGELFF,TGTGCCAGCAGCTTAGATATCCAGGGTAGGACCGGGGAGCTGTTTTTT
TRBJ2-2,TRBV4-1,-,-,CASSQGNGGELFF,TGCGCCAGCAGCCAAGGAAACGGCGGGGAGCTGTTTTTT
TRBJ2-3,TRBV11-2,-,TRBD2,CASSLPLAGVGTDTQYF,TGTGCCAGCAGCTTACCCCTAGCGGGAGTGGGAACAGATACGCAGTATTTT
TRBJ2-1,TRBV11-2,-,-,CASSLIGSYNEQFF,TGTGCCAGCAGCTTAATCGGTTCCTACAATGAGCAGTTCTTC
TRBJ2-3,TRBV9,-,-,CASSGGASTDTQYF,TGTGCCAGCAGCGGAGGGGCTAGCACAGATACGCAGTATTTT
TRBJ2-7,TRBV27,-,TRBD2,CASSHVASGNYEQYF,TGTGCCAGCAGCCACGTGGCTAGCGGGAACTACGAGCAGTACTTC
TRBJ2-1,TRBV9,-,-,CASSVDGLANNEQFF,TGTGCCAGCAGCGTAGATGGCCTGGCAAACAATGAGCAGTTCTTC
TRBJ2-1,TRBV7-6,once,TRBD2,CASSLAREVLGTTGHNEQFF,TGTGCCAGCAGCTTAGCTCGGGAAGTCCTGGGGACTACGGGGCACAATGAGCAGTTCTTC
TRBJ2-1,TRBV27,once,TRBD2,CASSLWTSLGVYNEQFF,TGTGCCAGCAGTTTATGGACTAGCCTCGGAGTTTACAATGAGCAGTTCTTC
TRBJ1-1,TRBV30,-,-,CAWSVGGGTEAFF,TGTGCCTGGAGTGTGGGGGGCGGCACTGAAGCTTTCTTT
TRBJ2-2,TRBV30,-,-,CAWSVTSNTGELFF,TGTGCCTGGAGTGTGACTAGTAACACCGGGGAGCTGTTTTTT
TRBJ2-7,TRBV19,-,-,CASSMDSQSSYEQYF,TGTGCCAGTAGTATGGACAGTCAGAGCTCCTACGAGCAGTACTTC
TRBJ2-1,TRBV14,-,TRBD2,CASSQGPREVWSYNEQFF,TGTGCCAGCAGCCAGGGACCCCGGGAGGTCTGGTCCTACAATGAGCAGTTCTTC
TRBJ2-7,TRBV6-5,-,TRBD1,CASGQVYYEQYF,TGTGCCAGCGGACAGGTGTACTACGAGCAGTACTTC